These 10 T cell receptor beta chains were all obtained from the same sample, sequenced in a study of blood T cell repertoires in COVID-19. Data came from immunoSEQ multiplex PCR; TCRdb stores just in-frame clones and leaves some out. This table holds about 23,000 clones, roughly 89% found once. Sequencing was carried out using peripheral blood. All receptors derive from a woman aged 80 or over with active or convalescent COVID-19.

The V gene is TRBV7-2, the J gene TRBJ2-5; D possibly corresponds to TRBD1 (6 bases). With 1 base removed from V and 4 bases from J, the gap between germline ends came to 13 bases. Germline V gene lookup returns CDR1 SGHTA and CDR2 FQGNSA. The CDR3 runs to 15 residues. CDR3 in amino acids: CASSLVASRGETQYF. CDR3 nucleotide sequence: TGTGCCAGCAGCTTAGTAGCCAGCAGGGGAGAGACCCAGTACTTC.

The chain recombines TRBV30 with TRBJ1-2, with D perhaps TRBD1 (5 bases). Trimming removed 2 bases at V and 6 bases at J, with 10 bases between. Germline CDR1 and CDR2: GTSNPN and SVGIG (reference sequence). The CDR3 is made up of 12 amino acids. The CDR3 is CAWSRQGNGYTF. DNA for the CDR3: TGTGCCTGGAGTCGCCAGGGAAATGGCTACACCTTC.

The chain uses TRBV5-6 and TRBJ2-3; D perhaps matches TRBD2 (7 bases). The CDR3 loop spans 11 amino acids. V gave up 2 bases and J gave up 14 bases, with 12 bases separating them. Germline V gene lookup returns CDR1 SGHDT and CDR2 YYEEEE. CDR3 sequence reads: CASSFGGALYF. For the CDR3, the DNA is TGTGCCAGCAGCTTTGGGGGGGCGTTGTATTTT.

This clone was detected only a few times. This chain joins TRBV7-2 and TRBJ1-1, with 10 bases matching TRBD1. CDR3 length: 15 residues. Germline assignment: CDR1 SGHTA and CDR2 FQGNSA. The V gene end was trimmed by 5 bases and the J gene end by 1 base; junction bases not matched to a gene: 4. The chain's CDR3 is CASSLRTGGNTEAFF. The CDR3 bases are TGTGCCAGCAGCCTAAGGACAGGGGGGAACACTGAAGCTTTCTTT.

The chain joins TRBV28 to TRBJ2-7; TRBD2 agrees at 7 bases. The germline V gene has CDR1 MDHEN and CDR2 SYDVKM. The CDR3 length is 18 residues. With 3 bases clipped from V and 4 bases from J, the junction kept 18 bases outside the gene matches. The CDR3, as DNA: TGTGCCAGCAGTTTGAACATTGACGGTAGAAGCGGGATGTACGAGCAGTACTTC. Encoded protein: CASSLNIDGRSGMYEQYF. Variable domain in full (rest from reference TRBV28 and TRBJ2-7): DVKVTQSSRYLVKRTGEKVFLECVQDMDHENMFWYRQDPGLGLRLIYFSYDVKMKEKGDIPEGYSVSREKKERFSLILESASTNQTSMYLCASSLNIDGRSGMYEQYFGPGTRLTVT.

The chain carries TRBV3-1 (or the pseudogene TRBV3-2) and TRBJ2-3; D gene ambiguous. Germline V CDR1 and CDR2: LGHDT, YNNKEL (reference sequence). Trimming took 3 bases from V and 3 from J, leaving 7 bases between them. The CDR3 loop spans 13 amino acids. This CDR3 is CASSQAPTDTQYF. Here the CDR3 DNA reads TGTGCCAGCAGCCAGGCTCCTACAGATACGCAGTATTTT.

The chain uses TRBV24-1 and TRBJ1-5; unclear D gene. Per the germline V gene, CDR1 is KGHDR and CDR2 is SFDVKD. The CDR3 has 12 amino acids. Trimming left V 3 bases short and J 7 bases short, with 6 bases between. In DNA form, the CDR3 reads TGTGCCACCAGTGATGGGAGGCAGCCCCAGCATTTT. Protein product: CATSDGRQPQHF.

This sequence joins TRBV13 and TRBJ1-2; 7 bases align to TRBD1. The trim removed 2 bases at V and 3 bases at J, leaving 12 bases unmatched. The CDR3 sequence is 17 residues long. The germline CDR1 and CDR2 sequences are PRHDT and FYEKMQ (reference sequence). CDR3 sequence: CASSLNEGAHGDYGYTF. Written as DNA, the CDR3 is TGTGCCAGCAGCTTAAATGAGGGGGCGCATGGGGACTATGGCTACACCTTC.

This sequence joins TRBV11-2 and TRBJ2-7, with 11 positions matching TRBD1. Germline V gene data show CDR1 as SGHAT and CDR2 as FQNNGV. The CDR3 totals 14 residues. The V gene end was trimmed by 2 bases and the J gene end by 11 bases; junction bases not matched to a gene: 8. The CDR3 sequence: CASSLSGQGAGKYF. The CDR3 DNA reads TGTGCCAGCAGCTTAAGTGGACAGGGGGCGGGGAAGTACTTC.

V and J are TRBV3-1 (or the pseudogene TRBV3-2) and TRBJ2-1, with 13 bases fitting TRBD2. Germline values: CDR1 LGHDT, CDR2 YNNKEL (reference sequence). V trimming: 11 bases; J trimming: 8 bases; junction bases outside the gene matches: 9. There are 14 residues in the CDR3. CDR3 DNA: TGTGCCGTCAGAGGGACTAGCGGGAAAGATGAGCAGTTCTTC. This gives the protein CAVRGTSGKDEQFF.